One and the same sample provided the 11 T cell receptor beta chains below, sequenced in a study of spatial heterogeneity in lung cancer. Each CDR3 protein gets one entry after TCRdb re-called the 5' RACE reads with MiXCR. The sample lists roughly 30,000 distinct CDR3 sequences; 10% were seen once. Described time point: blood at routine non-recurrence follow-up after resection. Material: PBMCs, obtained at follow-up. The receptors stem from a female donor with early-stage non-small cell lung cancer.

This chain links TRBV3-1 with TRBJ2-7; D unclear. Germline assignment: CDR1 LGHDT and CDR2 YNNKEL (reference sequence). The CDR3 is made up of 11 amino acids. V was clipped by 3 bases and J by 3 bases, with 3 bases between them. The CDR3 bases are TGTGCCAGCAGCCAGTACTACGAGCAGTACTTC. Residues: CASSQYYEQYF.

The chain has TRBV5-1 and TRBJ2-7; D is perhaps TRBD1 (6 bases). V lost 3 bases and J 5 bases, leaving 9 bases between the germline ends. Germline values: CDR1 SGHRS, CDR2 YFSETQ. The CDR3 runs 12 residues. CDR3 nucleotides: TGCGCCAGCAGCTGGGCAGGGGACGAGCAGTACTTC. Protein: CASSWAGDEQYF.

This clonotype was observed many times. This chain links TRBV6-2 or TRBV6-3 with TRBJ2-5; 9 bases map to TRBD2. The V and J ends lost 11 bases and 2 bases, in that order; junction bases with no gene match: 9. This CDR3 has 14 amino acids. Germline CDR1 MNHEY, CDR2 SVGEGT. The CDR3 sequence is CAPLRGGRQETQYF. DNA for the CDR3: TGTGCCCCACTGCGGGGGGGAAGACAAGAGACCCAGTACTTC.

The chain has TRBV9 and TRBJ2-4, with D hard to call. The ends were cut back, 3 bases at V and 0 bases at J, with 10 bases in the middle. This CDR3 region has 15 residues. Germline loops: CDR1 SGDLS, CDR2 YYNGEE. The CDR3 reads CASSGENTAKNIQYF. The CDR3 coding sequence is TGTGCCAGCAGCGGAGAGAATACAGCCAAAAACATTCAGTACTTC.

The table lists this clonotype with many counts. J is TRBJ2-1 and V is TRBV4-1; no definite D call. Germline loops: CDR1 MGHRA, CDR2 YSYEKL. Trimming pared 1 base from V and 8 bases from J, leaving 9 bases between. This CDR3 comprises 13 residues. CDR3 amino acids: CASSQVEGDEQFF. In DNA form, the CDR3 reads TGCGCCAGCAGCCAAGTAGAAGGAGATGAGCAGTTCTTC.

This clonotype was detected many times. The genes are TRBV28 and TRBJ1-5; maybe TRBD1 (5 bases). V shed 8 bases and J shed 2 bases, with 16 bases lying between them. CDR3 length: 15 residues. Germline assignment: CDR1 MDHEN and CDR2 SYDVKM. Here the CDR3 reads CASRRGGGGNQPQHF. DNA of the CDR3: TGTGCCAGCCGGCGGGGCGGAGGAGGCAATCAGCCCCAGCATTTT.

This clonotype was found a few times. The V call is TRBV2, the J call TRBJ2-1, with D perhaps being TRBD1 or TRBD2 (6 bases each). This CDR3 has 13 residues. Germline V gene sequence: CDR1 SNHLY, CDR2 FYNNEI. CDR3 bases: TGTGCGATAGCGGACAGCTCCTACAATGAGCAGTTCTTC. Its protein is CAIADSSYNEQFF.

There are many counts of this clonotype. The rearrangement joins TRBV28 to TRBJ2-4; 10 nucleotides align to TRBD2. The germline CDR1 and CDR2 sequences are MDHEN and SYDVKM. CDR3 length equals 15 residues. V trimming: 5 bases; J trimming: 9 bases; junction bases outside the gene matches: 10. The CDR3 DNA reads as TGTGCCAGCAGTCCTCAGCTAGCGGGGGAGACCATTCAGTACTTC. Its protein product is CASSPQLAGETIQYF.

The rearrangement uses TRBV5-1 and TRBJ2-1; 11 bases align to TRBD2. The junction had 3 bases not matched to a gene; V was cut back by 0 bases and J by 4 bases. The length of the CDR3 is 16 residues. Germline CDR1 is SGHRS and CDR2 is YFSETQ. The CDR3 reads CASSLGSSGGYNEQFF. CDR3 bases: TGCGCCAGCAGCTTGGGATCTAGCGGGGGGTACAATGAGCAGTTCTTC.

The gene calls are TRBV28 and TRBJ2-7; TRBD2 might be the D (6 bases). The V and J ends lost 3 bases and 6 bases respectively, with 12 bases between them. From germline, CDR1 is MDHEN and CDR2 SYDVKM. CDR3 length: 13 amino acids. The CDR3 spells CASSLEAGLEQYF. CDR3 bases: TGTGCCAGCAGTTTGGAGGCGGGGCTCGAGCAGTACTTC.

Many counts were recorded for this clonotype. The chain joins TRBV7-2 to TRBJ2-1; 8 bases align to TRBD2. This CDR3 is built from 15 residues. The ends lost 5 bases at V and 4 bases at J; junction bases unmatched: 7. Germline V gene data show CDR1 as SGHTA and CDR2 as FQGNSA. This CDR3 reads CASSRRAGEYNEQFF. DNA of the CDR3: TGTGCCAGCAGCCGTAGAGCGGGGGAGTACAATGAGCAGTTCTTC.